The present T cell receptor beta chain was sequenced within a study of response to subunit inactivated influenza vaccine. General study findings and limits: T cells newly recruited by each seasonal influenza vaccination are few, the authors suggested.

Via MiXCR, TCRdb re-called the RT-PCR reads, giving one row per CDR3 protein. The sample lists 600,000 to 850,000 distinct CDR3 sequences, less than 15% occurring once. V lost 5 bases to trimming and J lost 3 bases, with 11 bases between them. Germline loops: CDR1 MNHEY, CDR2 SVGEGT. The CDR3 covers 14 residues. For this clonotype: What it binds is unknown.

This sequence joins TRBV6-2 or TRBV6-3 and TRBJ2-1, with a tentative D call TRBD1 (6 bases). This TCR was recovered from a man aged 45-65 years who received an inactivated influenza vaccine. The sequencing here drew on PBMCs from blood, taken less than 15 days before vaccination. As DNA, the CDR3 is TGTGCCAGCAGTGACAGGACAGTCTACAATGAGCAGTTCTTC. It codes for CASSDRTVYNEQFF.